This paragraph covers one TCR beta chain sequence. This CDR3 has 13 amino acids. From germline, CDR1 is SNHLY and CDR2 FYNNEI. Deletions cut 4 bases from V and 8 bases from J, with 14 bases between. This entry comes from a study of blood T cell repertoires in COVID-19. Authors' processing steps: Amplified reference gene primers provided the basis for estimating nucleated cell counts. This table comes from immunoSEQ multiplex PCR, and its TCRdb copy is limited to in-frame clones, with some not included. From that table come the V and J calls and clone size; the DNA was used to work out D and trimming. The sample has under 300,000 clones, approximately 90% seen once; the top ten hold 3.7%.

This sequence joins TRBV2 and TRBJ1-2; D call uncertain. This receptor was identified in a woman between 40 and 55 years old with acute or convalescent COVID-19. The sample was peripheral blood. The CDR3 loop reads CASSARITRGYTF. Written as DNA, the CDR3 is TGTGCCAGCAGTGCGCGGATTACACGAGGCTACACCTTC.